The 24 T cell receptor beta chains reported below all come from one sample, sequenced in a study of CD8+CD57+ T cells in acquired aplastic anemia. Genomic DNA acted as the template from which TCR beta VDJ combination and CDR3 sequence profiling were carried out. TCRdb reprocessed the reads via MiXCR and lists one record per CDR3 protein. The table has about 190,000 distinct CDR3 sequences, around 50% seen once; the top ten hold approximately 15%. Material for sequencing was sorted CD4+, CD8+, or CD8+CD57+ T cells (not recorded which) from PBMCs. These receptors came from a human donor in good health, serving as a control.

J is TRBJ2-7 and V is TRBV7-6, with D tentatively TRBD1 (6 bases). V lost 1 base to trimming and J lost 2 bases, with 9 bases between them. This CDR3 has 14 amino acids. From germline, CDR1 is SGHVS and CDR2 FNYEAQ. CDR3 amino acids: CASSLGKGAYEQYF. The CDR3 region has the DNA TGTGCCAGCAGCTTAGGCAAGGGGGCCTACGAGCAGTACTTC.

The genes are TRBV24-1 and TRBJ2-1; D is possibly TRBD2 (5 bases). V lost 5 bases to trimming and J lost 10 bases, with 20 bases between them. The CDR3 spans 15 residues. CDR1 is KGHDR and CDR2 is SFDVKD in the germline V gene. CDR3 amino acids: CATSVEKTGSDEQFF. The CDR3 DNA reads TGTGCCACCAGTGTCGAAAAGACGGGATCAGACGAGCAGTTCTTC.

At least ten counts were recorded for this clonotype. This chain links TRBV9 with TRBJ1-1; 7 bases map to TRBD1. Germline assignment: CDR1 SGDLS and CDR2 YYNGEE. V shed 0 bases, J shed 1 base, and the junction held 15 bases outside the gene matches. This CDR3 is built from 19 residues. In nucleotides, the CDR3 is TGTGCCAGCAGCGTAGGGGCGGGTGCGGCAGGGGGGAGGAACACTGAAGCTTTCTTT. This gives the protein CASSVGAGAAGGRNTEAFF.

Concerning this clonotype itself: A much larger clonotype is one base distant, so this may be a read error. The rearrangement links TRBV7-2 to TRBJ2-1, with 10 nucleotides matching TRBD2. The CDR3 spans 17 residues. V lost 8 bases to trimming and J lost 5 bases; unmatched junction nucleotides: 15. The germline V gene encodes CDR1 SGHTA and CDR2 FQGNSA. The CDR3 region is CASGLRTLAGVDNEQFF. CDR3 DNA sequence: TGTGCCAGCGGCCTCAGAACCCTAGCGGGGGTAGACAATGAGCAGTTCTTC.

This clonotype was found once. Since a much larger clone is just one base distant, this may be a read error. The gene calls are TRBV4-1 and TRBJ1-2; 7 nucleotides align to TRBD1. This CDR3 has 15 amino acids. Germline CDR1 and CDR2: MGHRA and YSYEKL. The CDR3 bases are TGCACCAGCAGCCAAGAATTCAGGGGGTGGTATGGCTACACCTTC. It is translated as CTSSQEFRGWYGYTF.

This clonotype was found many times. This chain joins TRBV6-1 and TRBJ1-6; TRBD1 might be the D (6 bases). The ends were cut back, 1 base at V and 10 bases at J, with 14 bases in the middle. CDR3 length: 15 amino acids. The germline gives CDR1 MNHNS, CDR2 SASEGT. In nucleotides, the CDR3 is TGTGCCAGCAGTGAAGGGGCGGGGGGCTACTCACCCCTCCACTTT. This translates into CASSEGAGGYSPLHF.

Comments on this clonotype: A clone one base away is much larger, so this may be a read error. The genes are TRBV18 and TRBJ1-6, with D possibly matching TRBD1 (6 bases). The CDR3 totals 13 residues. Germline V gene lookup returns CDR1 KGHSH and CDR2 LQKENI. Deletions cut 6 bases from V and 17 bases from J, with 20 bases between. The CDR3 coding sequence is TGTGCCAGCTCTCCCCCGGGGGACACGCCTGTCCACTTT. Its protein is CASSPPGDTPVHF.

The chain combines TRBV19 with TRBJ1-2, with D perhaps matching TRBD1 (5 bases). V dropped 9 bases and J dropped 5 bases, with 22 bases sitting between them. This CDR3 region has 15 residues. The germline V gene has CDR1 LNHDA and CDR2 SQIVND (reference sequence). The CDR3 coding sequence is TGTGCCAGCGGTGCTAGAGAGGGACGGACGTATGGCTACACCTTC. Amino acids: CASGAREGRTYGYTF.

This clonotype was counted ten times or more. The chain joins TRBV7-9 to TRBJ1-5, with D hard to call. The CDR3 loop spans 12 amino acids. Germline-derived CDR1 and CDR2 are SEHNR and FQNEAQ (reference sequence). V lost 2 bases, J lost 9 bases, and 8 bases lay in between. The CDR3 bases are TGTGCCAGCAGCTTAAACTCCCCGCCCCAGCATTTT. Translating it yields CASSLNSPPQHF.

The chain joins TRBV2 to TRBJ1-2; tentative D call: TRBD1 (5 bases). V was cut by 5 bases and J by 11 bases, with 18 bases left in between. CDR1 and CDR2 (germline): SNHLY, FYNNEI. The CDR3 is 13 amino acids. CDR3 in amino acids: CASSLGPGDRYTF. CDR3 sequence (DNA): TGTGCCAGCAGTTTAGGTCCGGGGGACCGTTACACCTTC.

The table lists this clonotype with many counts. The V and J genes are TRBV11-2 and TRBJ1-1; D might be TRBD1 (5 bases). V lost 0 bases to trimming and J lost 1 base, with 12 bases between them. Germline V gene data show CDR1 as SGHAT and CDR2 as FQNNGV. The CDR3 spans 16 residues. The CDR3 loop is CASSLEGGLTNTEAFF. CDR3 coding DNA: TGTGCCAGCAGCTTAGAGGGGGGTTTGACGAACACTGAAGCTTTCTTT.

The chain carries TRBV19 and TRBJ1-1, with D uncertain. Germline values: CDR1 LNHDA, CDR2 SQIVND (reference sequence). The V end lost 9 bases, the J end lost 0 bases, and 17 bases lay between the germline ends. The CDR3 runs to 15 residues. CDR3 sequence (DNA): TGTGCCAGCCCGAACGGGTATACTCTGAACACTGAAGCTTTCTTT. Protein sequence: CASPNGYTLNTEAFF.

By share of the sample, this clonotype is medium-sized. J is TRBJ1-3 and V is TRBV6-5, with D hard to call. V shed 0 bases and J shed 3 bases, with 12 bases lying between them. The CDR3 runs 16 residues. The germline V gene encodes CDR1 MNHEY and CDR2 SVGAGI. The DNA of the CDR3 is TGTGCCAGCAGTTACTCAACCAAGTTAGATGGAAACACCATATATTTT. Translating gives CASSYSTKLDGNTIYF.

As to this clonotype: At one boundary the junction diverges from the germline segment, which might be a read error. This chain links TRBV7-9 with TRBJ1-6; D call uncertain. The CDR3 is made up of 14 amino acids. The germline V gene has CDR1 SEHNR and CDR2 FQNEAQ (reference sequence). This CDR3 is CASRSPQQNLPPHF. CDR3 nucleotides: TGTGCCAGCAGATCCCCGCAGCAAAATTTACCCCCCCACTTT.

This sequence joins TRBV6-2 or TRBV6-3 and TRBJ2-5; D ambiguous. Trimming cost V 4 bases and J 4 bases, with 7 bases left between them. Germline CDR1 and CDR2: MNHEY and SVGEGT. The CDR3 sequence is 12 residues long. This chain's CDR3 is CASSSYTETQYF. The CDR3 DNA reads TGTGCCAGCAGTTCGTATACAGAGACCCAGTACTTC.

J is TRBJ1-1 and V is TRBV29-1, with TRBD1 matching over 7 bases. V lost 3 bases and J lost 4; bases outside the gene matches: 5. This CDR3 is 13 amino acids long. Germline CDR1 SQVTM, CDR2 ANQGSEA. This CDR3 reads CSVDKGASTEAFF. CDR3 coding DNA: TGCAGCGTTGACAAGGGGGCATCCACTGAAGCTTTCTTT.

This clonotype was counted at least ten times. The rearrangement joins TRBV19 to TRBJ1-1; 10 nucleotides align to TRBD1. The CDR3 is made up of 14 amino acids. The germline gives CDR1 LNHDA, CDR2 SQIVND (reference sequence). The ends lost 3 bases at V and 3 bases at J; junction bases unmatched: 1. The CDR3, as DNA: TGTGCCAGTAGTATGACAGGGGGCCACACTGAAGCTTTCTTT. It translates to CASSMTGGHTEAFF.

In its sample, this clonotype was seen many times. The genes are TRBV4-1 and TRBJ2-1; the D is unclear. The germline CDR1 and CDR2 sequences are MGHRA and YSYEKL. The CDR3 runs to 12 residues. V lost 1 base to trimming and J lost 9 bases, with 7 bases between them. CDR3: CASSQVSGEQFF. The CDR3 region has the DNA TGCGCCAGCAGCCAAGTCTCGGGTGAGCAGTTCTTC.

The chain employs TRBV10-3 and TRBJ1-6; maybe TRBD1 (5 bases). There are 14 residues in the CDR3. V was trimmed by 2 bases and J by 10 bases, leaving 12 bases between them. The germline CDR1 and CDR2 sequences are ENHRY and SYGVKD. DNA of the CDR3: TGTGCCATCAGTGAGCTGGAGGGACGCTCACCCCTCCACTTT. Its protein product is CAISELEGRSPLHF.

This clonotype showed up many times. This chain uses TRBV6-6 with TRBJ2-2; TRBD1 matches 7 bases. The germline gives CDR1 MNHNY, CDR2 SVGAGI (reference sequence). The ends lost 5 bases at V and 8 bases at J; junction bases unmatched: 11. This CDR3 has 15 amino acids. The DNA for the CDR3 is TGTGCCAGCAGTCTTCTTAACAGGGGTACGGGGGAGCTGTTTTTT. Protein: CASSLLNRGTGELFF.

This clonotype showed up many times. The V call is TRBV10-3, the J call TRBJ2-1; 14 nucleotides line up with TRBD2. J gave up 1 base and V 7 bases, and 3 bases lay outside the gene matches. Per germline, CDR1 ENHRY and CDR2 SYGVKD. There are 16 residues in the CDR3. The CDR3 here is CAITGLAGGSYNEQFF. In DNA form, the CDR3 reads TGTGCCATCACCGGACTAGCGGGGGGTTCCTACAATGAGCAGTTCTTC.

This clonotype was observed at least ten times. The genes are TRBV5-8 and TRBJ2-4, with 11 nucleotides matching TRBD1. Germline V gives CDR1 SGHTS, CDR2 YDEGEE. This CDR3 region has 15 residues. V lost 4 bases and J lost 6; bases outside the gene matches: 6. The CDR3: CASSNGQGAANIQYF. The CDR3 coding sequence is TGTGCCAGCAGCAATGGACAGGGGGCAGCAAACATTCAGTACTTC.

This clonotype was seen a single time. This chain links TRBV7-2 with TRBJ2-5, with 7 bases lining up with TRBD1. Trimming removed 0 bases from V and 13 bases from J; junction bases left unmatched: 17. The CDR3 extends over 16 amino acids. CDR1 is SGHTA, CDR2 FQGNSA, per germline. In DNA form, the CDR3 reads TGTGCCAGCAGCTTAGCGGGGGACAGCTTCTTGCAATCGGCGTACTTC. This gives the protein CASSLAGDSFLQSAYF.

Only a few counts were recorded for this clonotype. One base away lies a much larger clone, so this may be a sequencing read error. The CDR3 nucleotides read TGTGCCAGCAGCCAACGACAGGGTAGCTCCCACAATGAGCAGTTCTTC. Its protein product is CASSQRQGSSHNEQFF. The chain recombines TRBV4-2 with TRBJ2-1, with 7 positions matching TRBD1. This CDR3 comprises 16 residues. Germline lookup yields CDR1 LGHNA and CDR2 YNFKEQ.